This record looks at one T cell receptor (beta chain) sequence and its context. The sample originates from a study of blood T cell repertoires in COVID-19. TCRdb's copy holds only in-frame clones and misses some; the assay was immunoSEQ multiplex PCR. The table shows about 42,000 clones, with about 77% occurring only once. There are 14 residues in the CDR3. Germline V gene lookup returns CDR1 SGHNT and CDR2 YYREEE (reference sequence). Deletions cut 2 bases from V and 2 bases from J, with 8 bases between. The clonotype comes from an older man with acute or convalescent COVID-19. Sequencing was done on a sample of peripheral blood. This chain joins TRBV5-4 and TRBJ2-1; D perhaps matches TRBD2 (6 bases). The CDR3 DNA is TGTGCCAGCAGCTTAGCGGGCCCCTACAATGAGCAGTTCTTC. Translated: CASSLAGPYNEQFF.